This entry describes one T cell receptor beta chain. The sample comes from a study of blood T cell repertoires in COVID-19. Study-level background: Donors in the United States, Italy and Spain gave samples during acute or convalescent COVID-19. Sample material is recorded as cDNA or gDNA derived from T cells, B-cell-depleted T cells, or PBMCs.

How the authors handled the data: Amplification from reference gene primers served as the basis for estimated nucleated cell counts. Assay used: immunoSEQ multiplex PCR; TCRdb lists only in-frame clones, some missing. The V and J calls and clone size are taken from that table; D and trimming were inferred from the DNA. The sample holds some 82,000 clones, roughly 89% seen once. The sample was peripheral blood. This receptor was identified in a woman aged 45-59 years in a cohort sampled during active COVID-19.

The CDR3 loop is CASSYIGTGGTDTQYF. In nucleotides, the CDR3 is TGTGCCAGCAGCTACATCGGGACAGGGGGCACAGATACGCAGTATTTT. V and J are TRBV7-2 and TRBJ2-3, with 10 bases lining up with TRBD1. The germline V gene encodes CDR1 SGHTA and CDR2 FQGNSA. The V gene end was trimmed by 4 bases and the J gene end by 1 base; junction bases not matched to a gene: 5. CDR3 length equals 16 residues.